By share, the clone carrying this TCR beta chain ranks as medium-sized. Per germline, CDR1 MDHEN and CDR2 SYDVKM. The CDR3 covers 16 residues. V was clipped by 4 bases and J by 2 bases; unmatched bases: 7. The data were produced by immunoSEQ multiplex PCR, yet TCRdb's version contains in-frame clones alone and is incomplete. The sample lists about 57,000 clones, less than 95% occurring once. This entry comes from a study of T cell changes during pregnancy in multiple sclerosis. The sequencing here drew on peripheral blood, taken after pregnancy. The V call is TRBV28, the J call TRBJ2-2, with 7 bases that match TRBD1. This receptor was identified in a female donor in good health, enrolled as a control in a pregnancy study. The CDR3 coding sequence is TGTGCCAGCAGTTCCTCCGGGACAGTAAACACCGGGGAGCTGTTTTTT. Its protein product is CASSSSGTVNTGELFF.